The T cell receptor beta chain under discussion was sequenced for a study of graft-versus-host responses after intestinal transplantation. The overall study: Recipients received multivisceral, liver-intestinal, or isolated intestinal transplants. Anti-thymocyte globulin induction was given to all recipients, followed by tacrolimus and steroids for roughly 3 years. Notes on the study in general: Recipient bone marrow held GvH clones, some seen earlier in ileum or blood. Early declines in HvG clones that occurred post-transplant were associated with peak circulating GvH clone levels.

In the case of this clone: Its antigen is not identified.

TCRdb's table, derived via immunoSEQ multiplex PCR, lists solely in-frame clones and lacks some. In the table there are tens of thousands of clones, approximately 94% of which are singletons. Per the germline V gene, CDR1 is MNHEY and CDR2 is SVGAGI. CDR3 size: 15 residues. V trimming: 7 bases; J trimming: 0 bases; junction bases outside the gene matches: 9. The receptor was isolated from a human donor who received an intestinal transplant. Specimen: unstimulated CD8+ T cells sorted from spleen or lymph node cells, collected before intestinal transplant. V usage is TRBV6-5 and J usage is TRBJ2-7; TRBD1 aligns across 7 bases. The CDR3 sequence is CASKTTGRSSYEQYF. The CDR3 bases are TGTGCCAGCAAAACGACAGGGCGAAGCTCCTACGAGCAGTACTTC.